This T cell receptor (beta chain) was profiled in a study of siplizumab effects on memory and regulatory T cells (dated by TCRdb to the late 2010s). In terms of the full investigation: The study examined how the anti-CD2 antibody siplizumab affects alloreactive T-cell subsets in allogeneic mixed lymphocyte reactions built from human PBMCs. General conclusions and limits of the study: The cumulative frequency of alloreactive sequences traceable to unstimulated CD4+ memory T cells was significantly reduced by siplizumab. Because sequences below about 10^-5 frequency were poorly captured, only a minor fraction of alloreactive clones could be mapped to unstimulated subsets. The suppressive function of proliferating Tregs from siplizumab cultures was not functionally confirmed. Compared with memory T cells, unstimulated naive T cells appeared more diverse, and naive cells seemed to make a substantial contribution to the alloresponse. A naive or memory phenotype could not be assigned to roughly 75-97% of proliferating CD4+ or CD8+ clones. Among mappable alloreactive CD4+ clones, the Treg-derived fraction averaged about 70% with siplizumab versus about 25% in control reactions.

Concerning this clone itself: The target of this receptor is not known. There are no base qualities to consult, and no much larger clone falls within one base.

Sorted unstimulated T cells and proliferating T cells recovered from mixed lymphocyte reactions underwent TCRbeta CDR3 sequencing. Fresh whole blood from over 8 HLA-typed healthy donors was used to isolate PBMCs. Receptor amplification or capture employed the immunoSEQ multiplex PCR assay. About 9.1 x 10^4 TCR templates per sample were assayed on the deep sequencing platform. Genomic DNA extracted from sorted T cells was used for TCRbeta CDR3 sequencing. The authors processed their data as follows. The R programming language was used for clonal analysis of the TCRbeta CDR3 data. Alloreactive CD4+ and CD8+ clones were defined by comparing unstimulated samples with post-reaction CFSE-low samples. Alloreactive CD4+ clones were assigned to regulatory or non-regulatory origin by matching sequences to sorted unstimulated Treg and non-Treg repertoires. This immuneACCESS table, as held by TCRdb, lists in-frame sequences with V and J called but not all clones. Of the missing ones, under half trace to an unresolved V gene in checked studies; the others have no known cause. Clonal size and the V and J genes are those of that table, whereas D and trimming came from the DNA. Across this sample there are some 110,000 clones, with about 92% seen only once. About 0.32% of the sample is taken by the ten largest.

CDR1 and CDR2, looked up from the germline V gene, are MNHNS and SASEGT. The CDR3 covers 14 residues, taking in both the cysteine and the phenylalanine. Just the 42-base CDR3 DNA is kept, in frame starting at base 1. V loses 3 bases, J loses 0 bases, and the germline ends lie 8 bases apart. The rearranged chain carries TRBV6-1 and TRBJ1-1; the D gene lacks a confident call. The TCR was taken from a human donor in good health. Sequencing input: CD4+ T cells sorted from blood. The nucleotide sequence is TGTGCCAGCAGTGAGTTCGACTTGAACACTGAAGCTTTCTTT. This translates into CASSEFDLNTEAFF.